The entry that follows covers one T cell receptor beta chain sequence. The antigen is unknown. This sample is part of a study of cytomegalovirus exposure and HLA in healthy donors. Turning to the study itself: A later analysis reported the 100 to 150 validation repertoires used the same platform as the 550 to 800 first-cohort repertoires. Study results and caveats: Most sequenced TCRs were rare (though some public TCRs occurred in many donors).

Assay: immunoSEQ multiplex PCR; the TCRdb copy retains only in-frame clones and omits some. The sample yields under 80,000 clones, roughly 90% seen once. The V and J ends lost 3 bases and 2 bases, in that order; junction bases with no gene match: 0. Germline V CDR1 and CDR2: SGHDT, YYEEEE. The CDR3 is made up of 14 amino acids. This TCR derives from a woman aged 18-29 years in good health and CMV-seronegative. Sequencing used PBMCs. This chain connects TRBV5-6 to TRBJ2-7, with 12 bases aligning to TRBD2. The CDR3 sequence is CASSWTSGAYEQYF. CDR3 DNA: TGTGCCAGCAGCTGGACTAGCGGGGCCTACGAGCAGTACTTC.